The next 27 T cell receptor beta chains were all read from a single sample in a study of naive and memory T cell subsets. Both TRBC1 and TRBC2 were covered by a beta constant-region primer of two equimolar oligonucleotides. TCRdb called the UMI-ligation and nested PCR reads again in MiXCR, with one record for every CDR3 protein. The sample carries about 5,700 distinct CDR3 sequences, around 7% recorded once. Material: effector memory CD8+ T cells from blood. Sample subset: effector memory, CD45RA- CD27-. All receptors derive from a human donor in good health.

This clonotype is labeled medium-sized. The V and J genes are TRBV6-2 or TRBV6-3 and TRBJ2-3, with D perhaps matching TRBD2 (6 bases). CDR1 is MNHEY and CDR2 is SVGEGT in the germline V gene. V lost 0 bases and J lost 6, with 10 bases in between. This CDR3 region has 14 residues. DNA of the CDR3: TGTGCCAGCAGTTACTCTGGGGGGTCGGATACGCAGTATTTT. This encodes CASSYSGGSDTQYF.

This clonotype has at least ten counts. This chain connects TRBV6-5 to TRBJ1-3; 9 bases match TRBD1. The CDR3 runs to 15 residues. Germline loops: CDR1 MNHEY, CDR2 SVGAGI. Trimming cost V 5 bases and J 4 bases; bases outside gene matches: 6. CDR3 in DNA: TGTGCCAGCAGTCCGGGACAGGGTTCAGGAAACACCATATATTTT. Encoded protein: CASSPGQGSGNTIYF.

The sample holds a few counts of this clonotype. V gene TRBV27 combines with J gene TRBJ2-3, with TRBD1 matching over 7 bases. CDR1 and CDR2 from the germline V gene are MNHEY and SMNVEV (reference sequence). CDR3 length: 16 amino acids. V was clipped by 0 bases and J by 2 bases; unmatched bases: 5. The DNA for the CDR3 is TGTGCCAGCAGTTTATCTGGGACAGTCCCCACAGATACGCAGTATTTT. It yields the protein CASSLSGTVPTDTQYF.

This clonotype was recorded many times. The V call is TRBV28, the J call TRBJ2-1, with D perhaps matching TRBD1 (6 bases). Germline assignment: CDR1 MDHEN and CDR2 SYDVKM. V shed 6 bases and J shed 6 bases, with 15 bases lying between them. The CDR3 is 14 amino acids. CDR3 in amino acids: CASSGGGASNEQFF. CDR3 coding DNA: TGTGCCAGCAGCGGTGGGGGCGCATCCAATGAGCAGTTCTTC.

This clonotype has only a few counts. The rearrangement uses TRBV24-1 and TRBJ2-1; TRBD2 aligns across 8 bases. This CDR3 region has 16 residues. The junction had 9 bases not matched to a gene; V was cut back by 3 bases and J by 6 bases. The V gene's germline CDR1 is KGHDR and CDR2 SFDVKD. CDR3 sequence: CATSDTPAGGFNEQFF. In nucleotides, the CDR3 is TGTGCCACCAGTGATACCCCCGCGGGGGGCTTCAATGAGCAGTTCTTC.

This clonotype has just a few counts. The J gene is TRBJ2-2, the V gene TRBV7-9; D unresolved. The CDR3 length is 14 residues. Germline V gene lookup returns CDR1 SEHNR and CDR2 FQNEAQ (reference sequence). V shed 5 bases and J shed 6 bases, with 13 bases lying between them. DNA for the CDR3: TGTGCCAGCAGCCCCGCGTTGGGCTCCGGGGAGCTGTTTTTT. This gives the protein CASSPALGSGELFF.

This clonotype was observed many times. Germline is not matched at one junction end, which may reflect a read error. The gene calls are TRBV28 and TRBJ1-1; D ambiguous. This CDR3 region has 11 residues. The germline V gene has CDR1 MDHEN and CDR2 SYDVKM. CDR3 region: CASSFEVTEAF. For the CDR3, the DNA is TGTGCCAGCAGTTTCGAGGTCACTGAAGCTTTC.

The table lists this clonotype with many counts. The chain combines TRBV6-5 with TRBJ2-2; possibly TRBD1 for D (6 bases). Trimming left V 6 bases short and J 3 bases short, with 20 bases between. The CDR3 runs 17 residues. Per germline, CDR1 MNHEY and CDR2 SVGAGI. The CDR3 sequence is CASSPRGSNSHTGELFF. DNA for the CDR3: TGTGCCAGCAGCCCCAGGGGTAGCAATTCGCACACCGGGGAGCTGTTTTTT.

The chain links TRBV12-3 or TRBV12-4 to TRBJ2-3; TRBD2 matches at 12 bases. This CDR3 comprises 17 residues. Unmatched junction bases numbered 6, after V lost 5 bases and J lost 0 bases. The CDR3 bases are TGTGCCAGCAGTCTTGCTAGCGGGGGGGCCAGCACAGATACGCAGTATTTT. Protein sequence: CASSLASGGASTDTQYF.

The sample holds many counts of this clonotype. The CDR3 loop is CASTLSGGSADTQYF. The DNA of the CDR3 is TGTGCCAGCACCCTTTCGGGGGGGAGCGCAGATACGCAGTATTTT. V and J are TRBV6-1 and TRBJ2-3; 8 nucleotides match TRBD2. With 7 bases clipped from V and 4 bases from J, the junction kept 10 bases outside the gene matches. The CDR3 is made up of 15 amino acids. Germline loops: CDR1 MNHNS, CDR2 SASEGT.

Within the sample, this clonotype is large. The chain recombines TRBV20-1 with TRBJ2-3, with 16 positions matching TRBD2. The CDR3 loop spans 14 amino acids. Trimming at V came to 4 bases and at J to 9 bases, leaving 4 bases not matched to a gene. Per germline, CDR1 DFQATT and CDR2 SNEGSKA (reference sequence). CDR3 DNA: TGCAGTGCTAAGGGACTAGCGGGAGGGTTAACGCAGTATTTT. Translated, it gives CSAKGLAGGLTQYF.

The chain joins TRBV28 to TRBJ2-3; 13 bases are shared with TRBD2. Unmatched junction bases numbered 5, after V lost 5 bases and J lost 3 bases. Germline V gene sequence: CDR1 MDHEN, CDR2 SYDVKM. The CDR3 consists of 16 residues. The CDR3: CASSPTTSGGTDTQYF. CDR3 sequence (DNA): TGTGCCAGCAGTCCGACGACTAGCGGGGGGACAGATACGCAGTATTTT.

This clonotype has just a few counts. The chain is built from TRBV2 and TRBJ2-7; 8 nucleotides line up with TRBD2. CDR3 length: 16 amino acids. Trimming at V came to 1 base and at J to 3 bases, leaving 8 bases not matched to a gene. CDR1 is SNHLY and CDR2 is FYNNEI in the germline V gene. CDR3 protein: CASSEGTGGVSYEQYF. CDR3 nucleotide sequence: TGTGCCAGCAGTGAAGGCACGGGAGGGGTGAGCTACGAGCAGTACTTC.

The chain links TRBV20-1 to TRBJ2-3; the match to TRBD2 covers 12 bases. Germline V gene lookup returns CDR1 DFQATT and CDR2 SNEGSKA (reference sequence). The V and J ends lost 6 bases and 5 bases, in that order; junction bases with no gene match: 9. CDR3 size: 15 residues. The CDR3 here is CSAAPPSGGVDTQYF. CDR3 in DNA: TGCAGTGCCGCCCCCCCTAGCGGGGGGGTAGATACGCAGTATTTT.

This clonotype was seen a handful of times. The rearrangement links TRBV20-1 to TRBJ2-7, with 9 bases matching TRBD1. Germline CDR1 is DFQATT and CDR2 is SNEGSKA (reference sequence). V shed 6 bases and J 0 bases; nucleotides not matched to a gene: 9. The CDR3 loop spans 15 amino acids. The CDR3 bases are TGCAGTGCAGACCCGGGACAGGGTGGCTCCTACGAGCAGTACTTC. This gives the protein CSADPGQGGSYEQYF.

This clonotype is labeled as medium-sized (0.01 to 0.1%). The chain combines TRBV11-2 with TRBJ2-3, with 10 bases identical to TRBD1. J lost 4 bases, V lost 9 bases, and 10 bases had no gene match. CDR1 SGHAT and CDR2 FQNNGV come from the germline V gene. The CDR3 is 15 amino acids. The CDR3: CASKAGTGDADTQYF. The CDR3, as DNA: TGTGCCAGTAAAGCCGGGACAGGGGATGCAGATACGCAGTATTTT.

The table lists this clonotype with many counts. CDR3 DNA sequence: TGTGCCAGCAGTTACGATTTTGGGGCCGGGGAGCTGTTTTTT. Encoded protein: CASSYDFGAGELFF. The V gene is TRBV6-2 or TRBV6-3, the J gene TRBJ2-2; D not certain. CDR1 is MNHEY and CDR2 is SVGEGT in the germline V gene. V gave up 2 bases and J gave up 6 bases, with 10 bases separating them. The CDR3 is 14 residues long.

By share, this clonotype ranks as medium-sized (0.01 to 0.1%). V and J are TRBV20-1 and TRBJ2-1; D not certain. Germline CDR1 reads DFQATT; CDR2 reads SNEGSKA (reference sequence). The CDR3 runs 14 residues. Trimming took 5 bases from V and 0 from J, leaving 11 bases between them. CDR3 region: CSAADGSSYNEQFF. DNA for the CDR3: TGCAGTGCTGCAGACGGTAGCTCCTACAATGAGCAGTTCTTC.

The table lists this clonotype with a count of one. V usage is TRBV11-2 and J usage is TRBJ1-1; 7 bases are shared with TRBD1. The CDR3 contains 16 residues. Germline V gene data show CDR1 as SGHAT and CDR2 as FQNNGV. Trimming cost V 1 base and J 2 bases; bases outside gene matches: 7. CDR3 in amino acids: CASSLGGTVKNTEAFF. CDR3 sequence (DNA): TGTGCCAGCAGCTTAGGGGGGACAGTTAAAAACACTGAAGCTTTCTTT.

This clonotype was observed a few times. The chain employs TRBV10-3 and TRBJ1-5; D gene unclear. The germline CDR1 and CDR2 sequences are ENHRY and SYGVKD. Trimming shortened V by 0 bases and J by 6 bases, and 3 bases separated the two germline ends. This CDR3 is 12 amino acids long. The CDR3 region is CAISESGQPQHF. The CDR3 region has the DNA TGTGCCATCAGTGAGTCGGGTCAGCCCCAGCATTTT.

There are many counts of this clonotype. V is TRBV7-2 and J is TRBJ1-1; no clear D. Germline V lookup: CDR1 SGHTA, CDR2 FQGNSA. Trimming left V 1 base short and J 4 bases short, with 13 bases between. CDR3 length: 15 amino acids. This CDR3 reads CASSLDIGRGTEAFF. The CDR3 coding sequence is TGTGCCAGCAGCTTAGATATTGGGCGTGGCACTGAAGCTTTCTTT.

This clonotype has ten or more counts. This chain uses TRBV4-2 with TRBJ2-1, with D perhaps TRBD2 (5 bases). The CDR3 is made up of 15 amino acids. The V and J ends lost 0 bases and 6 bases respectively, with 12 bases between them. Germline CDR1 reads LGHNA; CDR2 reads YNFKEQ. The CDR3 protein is CASSQDPGEPNEQFF. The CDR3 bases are TGTGCCAGCAGCCAAGATCCCGGGGAACCCAATGAGCAGTTCTTC.

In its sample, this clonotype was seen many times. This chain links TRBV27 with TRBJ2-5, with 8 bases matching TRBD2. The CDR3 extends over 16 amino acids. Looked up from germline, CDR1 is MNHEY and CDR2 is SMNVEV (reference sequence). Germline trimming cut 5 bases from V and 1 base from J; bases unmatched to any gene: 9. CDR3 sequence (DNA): TGTGCCAGCAGTCCAGATACTAGCGGATCCCAAGAGACCCAGTACTTC. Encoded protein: CASSPDTSGSQETQYF.

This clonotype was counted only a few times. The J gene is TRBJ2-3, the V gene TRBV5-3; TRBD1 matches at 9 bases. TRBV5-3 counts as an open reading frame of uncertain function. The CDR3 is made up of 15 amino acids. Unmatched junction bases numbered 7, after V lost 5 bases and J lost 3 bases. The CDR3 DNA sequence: TGTGCCAGAAGACCTGACAGGGGGAGGACAGATACGCAGTATTTT. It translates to CARRPDRGRTDTQYF.

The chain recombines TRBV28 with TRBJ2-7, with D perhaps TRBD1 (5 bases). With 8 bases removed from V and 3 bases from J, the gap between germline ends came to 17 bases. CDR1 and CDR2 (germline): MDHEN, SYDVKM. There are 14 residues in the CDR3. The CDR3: CASRPEQEHYEQYF. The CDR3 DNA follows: TGTGCCAGCCGGCCCGAACAGGAACACTACGAGCAGTACTTC.

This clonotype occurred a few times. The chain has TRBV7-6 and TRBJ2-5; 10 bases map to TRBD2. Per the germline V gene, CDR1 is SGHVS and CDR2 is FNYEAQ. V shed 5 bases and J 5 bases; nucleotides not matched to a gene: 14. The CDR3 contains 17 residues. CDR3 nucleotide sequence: TGTGCCAGCAGCCCCGGGACTAGCGTATCGGTTAGGGAGACCCAGTACTTC. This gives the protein CASSPGTSVSVRETQYF.

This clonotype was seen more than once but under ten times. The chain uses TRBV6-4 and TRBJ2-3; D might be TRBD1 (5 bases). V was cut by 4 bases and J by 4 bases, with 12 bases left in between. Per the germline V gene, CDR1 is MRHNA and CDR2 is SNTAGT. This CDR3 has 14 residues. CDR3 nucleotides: TGTGCCAGCAGTGGACAGCACGGAGCAGATACGCAGTATTTT. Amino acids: CASSGQHGADTQYF.